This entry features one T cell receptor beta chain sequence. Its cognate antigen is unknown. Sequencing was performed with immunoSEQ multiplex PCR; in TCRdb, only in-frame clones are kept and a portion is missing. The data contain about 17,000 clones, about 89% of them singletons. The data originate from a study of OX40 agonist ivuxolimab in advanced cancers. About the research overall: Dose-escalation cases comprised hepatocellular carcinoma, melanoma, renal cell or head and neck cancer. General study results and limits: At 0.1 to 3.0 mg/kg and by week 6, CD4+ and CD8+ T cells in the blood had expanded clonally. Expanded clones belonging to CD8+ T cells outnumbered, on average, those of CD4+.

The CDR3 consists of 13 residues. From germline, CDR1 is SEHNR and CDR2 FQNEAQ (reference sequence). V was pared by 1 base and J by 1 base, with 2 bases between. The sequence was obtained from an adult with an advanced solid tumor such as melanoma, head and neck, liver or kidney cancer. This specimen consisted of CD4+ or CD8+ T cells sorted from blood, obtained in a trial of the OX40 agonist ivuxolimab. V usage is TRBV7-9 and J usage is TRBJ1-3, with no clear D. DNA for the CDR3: TGTGCCAGCAGCTTAGGGTCTGGAAACACCATATATTTT. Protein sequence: CASSLGSGNTIYF. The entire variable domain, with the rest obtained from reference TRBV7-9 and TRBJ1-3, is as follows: DTGVSQNPRHKITKRGQNVTFRCDPISEHNRLYWYRQTLGQGPEFLTYFQNEAQLEKSRLLSDRFSAERPKGSFSTLEIQRTEQGDSAMYLCASSLGSGNTIYFGEGSWLTVV.